Listed below are T cell receptor beta chains from one sample, sequenced in a study of cytomegalovirus exposure and HLA in healthy donors. Generated by immunoSEQ multiplex PCR, the TCRdb table keeps only in-frame clones and is missing some. The table has 200,000 to 250,000 clones, 65% to 90% seen once. Material for sequencing was PBMCs. These receptors came from a girl aged 5-17 years in good health and CMV-seronegative. CDR3s include the opening cysteine and the closing phenylalanine or tryptophan. Fields, in order: D gene, J gene, V gene, clone size, CDR3 DNA, CDR3 protein. D genes are given only for firm matches. The size of a clone is reported for some rows only, either as once, few or many, or as a class for expanded clones.

D gene: .
J gene: TRBJ1-1
V gene: TRBV7-9
clone size: few
CDR3 DNA: TGTGCCAGCAGCTTAGGGTACAGGGTTACTGAAGCTTTCTTT
CDR3 protein: CASSLGYRVTEAFF

D gene: TRBD1
J gene: TRBJ2-7
V gene: TRBV7-8
clone size: .
CDR3 DNA: TGTGCCAGCAGCTTAAGGGACAGGGGGATCTCCTACGAGCAGTACTTC
CDR3 protein: CASSLRDRGISYEQYF

D gene: .
J gene: TRBJ2-1
V gene: TRBV4-2
clone size: .
CDR3 DNA: TGTGCCAGCAGCCAAGATTCGGGGGAGCCCTACTTTGAGCAGTTCTTC
CDR3 protein: CASSQDSGEPYFEQFF

D gene: .
J gene: TRBJ2-1
V gene: TRBV11-2
clone size: .
CDR3 DNA: TGTGCCAGCAGCAACTACAGGGTTAATGAGCAGTTCTTC
CDR3 protein: CASSNYRVNEQFF

D gene: TRBD1
J gene: TRBJ1-1
V gene: TRBV5-1
clone size: .
CDR3 DNA: TGCGCCAGCAGCACACGAGGACAGGGTAGCACTGAAGCTTTCTTT
CDR3 protein: CASSTRGQGSTEAFF

D gene: .
J gene: TRBJ1-1
V gene: TRBV7-8
clone size: .
CDR3 DNA: TGTGCCAGCAGCTTAGGACGTCGCAGCGGGTGGCTACCTGAAGCTTTCTTT
CDR3 protein: CASSLGRRSGWLPEAFF

D gene: .
J gene: TRBJ1-4
V gene: TRBV5-1
clone size: .
CDR3 DNA: TGCGCCAGCCGCCGGGGGGATGCAACTAATGAAAAACTGTTTTTT
CDR3 protein: CASRRGDATNEKLFF

D gene: TRBD2
J gene: TRBJ2-4
V gene: TRBV5-8
clone size: once
CDR3 DNA: TGTGCCAGCAGCTTCGTCGGTCATACGGGGGGGCTAGGAAACATTCAGTACTTC
CDR3 protein: CASSFVGHTGGLGNIQYF

D gene: .
J gene: TRBJ1-1
V gene: TRBV9
clone size: .
CDR3 DNA: TGTGCCAGCAGCCCAGCGAGAGCTGAAGCTTTCTTT
CDR3 protein: CASSPARAEAFF

D gene: .
J gene: TRBJ1-1
V gene: TRBV28
clone size: once
CDR3 DNA: TGTGCCAGCAGTTTACGGGTGAAGGACACTGAAGCTTTCTTT
CDR3 protein: CASSLRVKDTEAFF

D gene: .
J gene: TRBJ1-1
V gene: TRBV7-8
clone size: .
CDR3 DNA: TGTGCCAGCAGTACCATTCGGGGTACTGAAGCTTTCTTT
CDR3 protein: CASSTIRGTEAFF

D gene: .
J gene: TRBJ1-6
V gene: TRBV7-9
clone size: .
CDR3 DNA: TGTGCCAGCACCTTGAACAGGAACTCCTATAATTCACCCCTCCACTTT
CDR3 protein: CASTLNRNSYNSPLHF

D gene: .
J gene: TRBJ2-4
V gene: TRBV6-5
clone size: .
CDR3 DNA: TGTGCCAGCAGTTACTCCACAGAAATAGCCAAAAACATTCAGTACTTC
CDR3 protein: CASSYSTEIAKNIQYF

D gene: .
J gene: TRBJ1-2
V gene: TRBV6-5
clone size: few
CDR3 DNA: TGTGCCAGCAGATCCGGGACACGGAGCTATGGCTACACCTTC
CDR3 protein: CASRSGTRSYGYTF

D gene: TRBD2
J gene: TRBJ2-5
V gene: TRBV5-6
clone size: .
CDR3 DNA: TGTGCCAGCAGCCCGCCTGGACTAGCGGGTTCAGAGACCCAGTACTTC
CDR3 protein: CASSPPGLAGSETQYF

D gene: TRBD1
J gene: TRBJ2-5
V gene: TRBV27
clone size: .
CDR3 DNA: TGTGCCAGCAGTTTGTACAGGGGTGGCGTAGAGACCCAGTACTTC
CDR3 protein: CASSLYRGGVETQYF

D gene: .
J gene: TRBJ2-6
V gene: TRBV6-5
clone size: few
CDR3 DNA: TGTGCCAGCACCCGGTCTGGGGCCAACGTCCTGACTTTC
CDR3 protein: CASTRSGANVLTF

D gene: TRBD1
J gene: TRBJ1-3
V gene: TRBV28
clone size: .
CDR3 DNA: TGTGCCAGCAAGGGGGCCCTCTCTGGAAACACCATATATTTT
CDR3 protein: CASKGALSGNTIYF

D gene: .
J gene: TRBJ2-2
V gene: TRBV9
clone size: .
CDR3 DNA: TGTGCCAGCAGCCTCCTCCCCGGGGAGCTGTTTTTT
CDR3 protein: CASSLLPGELFF

D gene: .
J gene: TRBJ1-2
V gene: TRBV7-9
clone size: .
CDR3 DNA: TGTGCCGCTAGGCGAGAGTGGGGCTACACCTTC
CDR3 protein: CAARREWGYTF

D gene: .
J gene: TRBJ2-3
V gene: TRBV9
clone size: .
CDR3 DNA: TGTGCCAGCAGCTATAACAGGGAGAAAGGCACAGATACGCAGTATTTT
CDR3 protein: CASSYNREKGTDTQYF

D gene: TRBD1
J gene: TRBJ1-5
V gene: TRBV2
clone size: .
CDR3 DNA: TGTGCCAGCAGTTCCCCGGGACAGGTTAGCAATCAGCCCCAGCATTTT
CDR3 protein: CASSSPGQVSNQPQHF

D gene: TRBD1
J gene: TRBJ2-1
V gene: TRBV5-8
clone size: once
CDR3 DNA: TGTGCCAGCAGCCCCCGGACAGGTAATGAGCAGTTCTTC
CDR3 protein: CASSPRTGNEQFF

D gene: .
J gene: TRBJ2-7
V gene: TRBV28
clone size: once
CDR3 DNA: TGTGCCAGCTCCCACGGGTACGAGCAGTACTTC
CDR3 protein: CASSHGYEQYF

D gene: .
J gene: TRBJ1-1
V gene: TRBV28
clone size: .
CDR3 DNA: TGTGCCAGCAAATTGGGGGGGCTCACTGAAGCTTTCTTT
CDR3 protein: CASKLGGLTEAFF

D gene: TRBD1
J gene: TRBJ2-3
V gene: TRBV5-1
clone size: .
CDR3 DNA: TGCGCCAGCAGCCTGGGGACAGGGGACGCAGATACGCAGTATTTT
CDR3 protein: CASSLGTGDADTQYF

D gene: TRBD1
J gene: TRBJ1-6
V gene: TRBV9
clone size: .
CDR3 DNA: TGTGCCAGCAGCTCCCGACCGGGACAGAATTCACCCCTCCACTTT
CDR3 protein: CASSSRPGQNSPLHF

D gene: .
J gene: TRBJ2-7
V gene: TRBV18
clone size: once
CDR3 DNA: TGTGCCAGCTCACGAACAGGAACCTACGAGCAGTACTTC
CDR3 protein: CASSRTGTYEQYF

D gene: TRBD1
J gene: TRBJ1-1
V gene: TRBV6-5
clone size: .
CDR3 DNA: TGTGCCAGCAGTTCGGACAGGCAAGTAATGAACACTGAAGCTTTCTTT
CDR3 protein: CASSSDRQVMNTEAFF

D gene: TRBD1
J gene: TRBJ1-5
V gene: TRBV30
clone size: .
CDR3 DNA: TGTGCCTGGAGTGTGGGACAGGGGTTAAATCAGCCCCAGCATTTT
CDR3 protein: CAWSVGQGLNQPQHF

D gene: .
J gene: TRBJ1-5
V gene: TRBV6-1
clone size: once
CDR3 DNA: TGTGCCAGCAGTGAAAGAGGCAAATATAGCAATCAGCCCCAGCATTTT
CDR3 protein: CASSERGKYSNQPQHF

D gene: .
J gene: TRBJ1-6
V gene: TRBV7-2
clone size: .
CDR3 DNA: TGTGCCAGCAGCACCCCACAGGGTAGTTCCTATAATTCACCCCTCCACTTT
CDR3 protein: CASSTPQGSSYNSPLHF

D gene: .
J gene: TRBJ2-7
V gene: TRBV6-1
clone size: few
CDR3 DNA: TGTGCCAGCAGCATAAATAGGGGGTACGAGCAGTACTTC
CDR3 protein: CASSINRGYEQYF

D gene: TRBD1
J gene: TRBJ1-1
V gene: TRBV6-5
clone size: .
CDR3 DNA: TGTGCCAGCAGTTGGACAGGGAAATCCACTGAAGCTTTCTTT
CDR3 protein: CASSWTGKSTEAFF

D gene: TRBD1
J gene: TRBJ1-1
V gene: TRBV28
clone size: .
CDR3 DNA: TGTGCCAGCAGTTTAGCGGGACAGTTGAACACTGAAGCTTTCTTT
CDR3 protein: CASSLAGQLNTEAFF

D gene: TRBD2
J gene: TRBJ2-5
V gene: TRBV10-1
clone size: once
CDR3 DNA: TGCGCCAGGGAGCTAGCGGGAGGGCCAGAAGAGACCCAGTACTTC
CDR3 protein: CARELAGGPEETQYF

D gene: .
J gene: TRBJ1-3
V gene: TRBV4-1
clone size: once
CDR3 DNA: TGCGCCAGCAGCCAAGATTTCGGGGGGGCTGGAAACACCATATATTTT
CDR3 protein: CASSQDFGGAGNTIYF

D gene: TRBD1
J gene: TRBJ1-5
V gene: TRBV6-5
clone size: .
CDR3 DNA: TGTGCCAGCAGCTCGGACAGGGGGAATCAGCCCCAGCATTTT
CDR3 protein: CASSSDRGNQPQHF

D gene: .
J gene: TRBJ2-3
V gene: TRBV27
clone size: .
CDR3 DNA: TGTGCCAGCAGTTTAATCCCAGAATCAGATACGCAGTATTTT
CDR3 protein: CASSLIPESDTQYF

D gene: TRBD2
J gene: TRBJ2-5
V gene: TRBV15
clone size: .
CDR3 DNA: TGTGCCACCAGCCCTTCGACTAGCGGACTAAAAGAGACCCAGTACTTC
CDR3 protein: CATSPSTSGLKETQYF

D gene: .
J gene: TRBJ2-5
V gene: TRBV9
clone size: .
CDR3 DNA: TGTGCCAGCAGCGTGGGGGGGGCAGAGACCCAGTACTTC
CDR3 protein: CASSVGGAETQYF

D gene: TRBD1
J gene: TRBJ1-5
V gene: TRBV5-3
clone size: .
CDR3 DNA: TGTGCCAGATTCCCCCGGACAGGGCGGGAGAATCAGCCCCAGCATTTT
CDR3 protein: CARFPRTGRENQPQHF

D gene: TRBD2
J gene: TRBJ2-1
V gene: TRBV5-1
clone size: .
CDR3 DNA: TGCGCCAGCAGCTTGGTTCGGGGGGGCTCCTACAATGAGCAGTTCTTC
CDR3 protein: CASSLVRGGSYNEQFF

D gene: TRBD1
J gene: TRBJ1-5
V gene: TRBV7-8
clone size: few
CDR3 DNA: TGTGCCAGCAGCTTAGAGAGGGGGCCTAGTCAGCCCCAGCATTTT
CDR3 protein: CASSLERGPSQPQHF

D gene: TRBD1
J gene: TRBJ1-2
V gene: TRBV5-1
clone size: .
CDR3 DNA: TGCGCCAGCAGCTTACTGACGACAGGGGGTGATGGCTACACCTTC
CDR3 protein: CASSLLTTGGDGYTF

D gene: .
J gene: TRBJ1-4
V gene: TRBV29-1
clone size: .
CDR3 DNA: TGCAGCGTTGCGCCGGCGGGGGAAAAACTGTTTTTT
CDR3 protein: CSVAPAGEKLFF

D gene: .
J gene: TRBJ2-2
V gene: TRBV5-1
clone size: few
CDR3 DNA: TGCGCCAGCAGCTCCCACAGACAGGCCGGGGAGCTGTTTTTT
CDR3 protein: CASSSHRQAGELFF

D gene: .
J gene: TRBJ1-2
V gene: TRBV6-5
clone size: .
CDR3 DNA: TGTGCCAGCAGCCATAGACCCGACTTTCCCCATGGCTACACCTTC
CDR3 protein: CASSHRPDFPHGYTF

D gene: TRBD2
J gene: TRBJ2-5
V gene: TRBV6-1
clone size: .
CDR3 DNA: TGTGCCAGCAGTGGGGTACTAGCGGGAGACGGGGAGACCCAGTACTTC
CDR3 protein: CASSGVLAGDGETQYF

D gene: .
J gene: TRBJ1-3
V gene: TRBV7-2
clone size: .
CDR3 DNA: TGTGCCAGCAGCCTGTCAGGGATTCGCGGAAACACCATATATTTT
CDR3 protein: CASSLSGIRGNTIYF

D gene: .
J gene: TRBJ2-5
V gene: TRBV2
clone size: .
CDR3 DNA: TGTGCCAGCAGAGTCCGGGGTGGGAGGCAAGAGACCCAGTACTTC
CDR3 protein: CASRVRGGRQETQYF

D gene: TRBD1
J gene: TRBJ2-7
V gene: TRBV5-1
clone size: .
CDR3 DNA: TGCGCCAGCAGCTGGGGGACAGGGCGGTACGAGCAGTACTTC
CDR3 protein: CASSWGTGRYEQYF

D gene: TRBD1
J gene: TRBJ1-2
V gene: TRBV28
clone size: .
CDR3 DNA: TGTGCCAGCAGCCCCGGACAGGGGGGTGGAGGCTACACCTTC
CDR3 protein: CASSPGQGGGGYTF

D gene: .
J gene: TRBJ1-1
V gene: TRBV28
clone size: .
CDR3 DNA: TGTGCCAGCAGTGCCCACGGGGGGCGGGAAACTGAAGCTTTCTTT
CDR3 protein: CASSAHGGRETEAFF

D gene: .
J gene: TRBJ1-3
V gene: TRBV6-1
clone size: .
CDR3 DNA: TGTGCCAGCAGTGAAGCGCCGGGTCCAGGAAACACCATATATTTT
CDR3 protein: CASSEAPGPGNTIYF

D gene: .
J gene: TRBJ1-5
V gene: TRBV7-9
clone size: .
CDR3 DNA: TGTGCCAGCAGCTTATGGGTACAGGGCAGCAATCAGCCCCAGCATTTT
CDR3 protein: CASSLWVQGSNQPQHF